The clone carrying this T cell receptor beta chain has only a few counts. Germline values: CDR1 SGHRS, CDR2 YFSETQ. The CDR3 runs to 15 residues. V was shortened by 1 base and J by 7 bases, with 14 bases between the two germline ends. This sample was taken from a study of response to subunit inactivated influenza vaccine. TCRdb reprocessed the RT-PCR reads via MiXCR and lists one record per CDR3 protein. The sample carries about 190,000 distinct CDR3 sequences, around an eighth recorded once. The V gene is TRBV5-1, the J gene TRBJ1-4; D is ambiguous. The sequence derives from a man aged 50-59 years who received an inactivated influenza vaccine. The source material was CD8+ T cells sorted from PBMCs, sampled more than 4 days after vaccination. The CDR3 coding sequence is TGCGCCAGCAGCTTGACTAGACGGGGAGGTGAAAAACTGTTTTTT. Amino acid sequence: CASSLTRRGGEKLFF.